The 15 T cell receptor beta chains in this list originate from one sample, sequenced in a study of blood T cell repertoires in COVID-19. Generated by immunoSEQ multiplex PCR, the TCRdb table keeps only in-frame clones and is missing some. The table has some 50,000 clones, roughly nine tenths seen once. Material: peripheral blood. The receptors come from a man aged 65-85 years with active COVID-19.

Here the CDR3 reads CASSLLGTSRVNEQFF. The CDR3 coding sequence is TGTGCCAGCAGCTTGTTGGGGACTAGTAGGGTGAATGAGCAGTTCTTC. The chain employs TRBV5-6 and TRBJ2-1, with 8 bases identical to TRBD2. The CDR3 is 16 amino acids. The J segment lost 7 bases and the V segment lost 1 base, leaving 10 bases of the junction unmatched. CDR1 SGHDT and CDR2 YYEEEE come from the germline V gene.

The chain joins TRBV5-1 to TRBJ2-7; D gene uncertain. V shed 6 bases and J shed 7 bases, with 11 bases lying between them. Germline V gives CDR1 SGHRS, CDR2 YFSETQ. CDR3 length equals 11 residues. The CDR3 region is CASTPGVEQYF. The CDR3, as DNA: TGCGCCAGCACCCCTGGAGTAGAGCAGTACTTC.

The chain uses TRBV5-1 and TRBJ2-7, with 7 bases lining up with TRBD1. There are 14 residues in the CDR3. Trimming took 3 bases from V and 4 from J; bases not matched to a gene: 7. Germline assignment: CDR1 SGHRS and CDR2 YFSETQ. The CDR3 here is CASSSNRGNYEQYF. The DNA for the CDR3 is TGCGCCAGCAGCTCAAACAGGGGAAATTACGAGCAGTACTTC.

The genes are TRBV6-6 and TRBJ1-2, with 8 nucleotides matching TRBD1. The CDR3 is made up of 15 amino acids. Per the germline V gene, CDR1 is MNHNY and CDR2 is SVGAGI (reference sequence). J was trimmed by 2 bases and V by 7 bases; bases with no gene match: 9. The CDR3, as DNA: TGTGCCAGCACCCAACGGACAGGGATAAACTATGGCTACACCTTC. It codes for CASTQRTGINYGYTF.

The chain employs TRBV14 and TRBJ1-3; 7 nucleotides line up with TRBD1. The CDR3 extends over 18 amino acids. The germline V gene has CDR1 SGHDN and CDR2 FVKESK. Trimming cost V 1 base and J 2 bases; bases outside gene matches: 11. The CDR3, as DNA: TGTGCCAGCAGCCAAGTCCGCCGACAGGGTATCGCTGGAAACACCATATATTTT. Protein product: CASSQVRRQGIAGNTIYF. Combining the CDR3 with reference TRBV14 and TRBJ1-3 gives the whole variable domain EAGVTQFPSHSVIEKGQTVTLRCDPISGHDNLYWYRRVMGKEIKFLLHFVKESKQDESGMPNNRFLAERTGGTYSTLKVQPAELEDSGVYFCASSQVRRQGIAGNTIYFGEGSWLTVV.

CDR3 coding DNA: TGTGCCAGCTCAGGTTACACAGGGGGCCTATACAATGAGCAGTTCTTC. It is translated as CASSGYTGGLYNEQFF. The chain combines TRBV18 with TRBJ2-1; 9 positions match TRBD1. CDR3 length equals 16 residues. V gave up 5 bases and J gave up 4 bases; unmatched junction bases: 9. Germline lookup yields CDR1 KGHSH and CDR2 LQKENI.

This clone was recorded only once. The chain couples TRBV12-5 to TRBJ2-5; D possibly corresponds to TRBD1 (6 bases). Germline V gene lookup returns CDR1 LGHNT and CDR2 FRNRAP. Trimming pared 7 bases from V and 5 bases from J, leaving 14 bases between. This CDR3 spans 13 amino acids. The CDR3 bases are TGTGCTAGTGCACATCACAGGGTTGAGACCCAGTACTTC. As protein: CASAHHRVETQYF.

This rearrangement joins TRBV3-1 (or the pseudogene TRBV3-2) to TRBJ1-2; no definite D call. The CDR3 sequence is 16 residues long. Germline V gene sequence: CDR1 LGHDT, CDR2 YNNKEL (reference sequence). V lost 0 bases, J lost 8 bases, and 19 bases lay in between. CDR3 sequence reads: CASSQDLYTGFRGYTF. CDR3 nucleotide sequence: TGTGCCAGCAGCCAAGATCTTTATACGGGGTTTCGGGGCTACACCTTC.

The chain links TRBV10-3 to TRBJ2-3; 9 nucleotides align to TRBD2. V shed 11 bases and J 3 bases; nucleotides not matched to a gene: 9. CDR3 length: 14 amino acids. Germline lookup yields CDR1 ENHRY and CDR2 SYGVKD. The CDR3 protein is CASRGGAGTDTQYF. CDR3 DNA: TGTGCCTCTCGCGGGGGGGCGGGAACAGATACGCAGTATTTT.

The J gene is TRBJ1-2, the V gene TRBV5-4; 8 bases are a match to TRBD1. V shed 6 bases and J 4 bases; nucleotides not matched to a gene: 8. The CDR3 spans 14 residues. Looked up from germline, CDR1 is SGHNT and CDR2 is YYREEE (reference sequence). Written as DNA, the CDR3 is TGTGCCAGCACCGGACAGGGAAGACGCTATGGCTACACCTTC. Translation gives CASTGQGRRYGYTF.

The rearrangement uses TRBV2 and TRBJ2-7, with 8 bases lining up with TRBD1. Trimming at V came to 6 bases and at J to 1 base, leaving 5 bases not matched to a gene. The CDR3 covers 14 residues. Germline V gives CDR1 SNHLY, CDR2 FYNNEI. CDR3 DNA sequence: TGTGCCAGCAGGGACAGGGAAATGTCCTACGAGCAGTACTTC. Its protein is CASRDREMSYEQYF.

The CDR3 region is CASSPLATSTDTQYF. CDR3 in DNA: TGTGCCAGCTCACCACTAGCGACTAGCACAGATACGCAGTATTTT. The rearrangement links TRBV18 to TRBJ2-3, with D possibly matching TRBD2 (5 bases). The germline V and J ends were trimmed by 1 base and 0 bases, with 8 bases remaining between them. Germline V gene sequence: CDR1 KGHSH, CDR2 LQKENI. CDR3 length: 15 residues.

The gene calls are TRBV30 and TRBJ1-4; D gene ambiguous. The CDR3 length is 14 residues. Germline values: CDR1 GTSNPN, CDR2 SVGIG (reference sequence). V was clipped by 5 bases and J by 4 bases, with 14 bases between them. CDR3 bases: TGTGCCTGGGCACCGGGTAACCTTAATGAAAAACTGTTTTTT. This sequence encodes CAWAPGNLNEKLFF.

The chain has TRBV10-1 and TRBJ2-2; 7 positions agree with TRBD2. The CDR3 is made up of 14 amino acids. Germline CDR1 and CDR2: WNHNN and SYGVQD (reference sequence). V dropped 4 bases and J dropped 7; count of bases not matched to a gene: 6. CDR3 in DNA: TGCGCCAGCAGTGTAGCGGGTGGAAACGGGGAGCTGTTTTTT. This gives the protein CASSVAGGNGELFF.

This chain connects TRBV3-1 (or the pseudogene TRBV3-2) to TRBJ1-4; TRBD1 matches 8 bases. This CDR3 has 16 residues. V lost 3 bases and J lost 7; bases outside the gene matches: 10. Germline assignment: CDR1 LGHDT and CDR2 YNNKEL (reference sequence). DNA of the CDR3: TGTGCCAGCAGCCATGTTCAGGGGGCCCTTGGTGAAAAACTGTTTTTT. Its protein is CASSHVQGALGEKLFF.